This note documents a single T cell receptor (beta chain) sequence. Per the original methods: It was from reference gene primer amplification that nucleated cell counts were estimated. Generated by immunoSEQ multiplex PCR, the TCRdb table keeps only in-frame clones and is missing some. That table furnishes V, J and clone size, whereas the DNA furnished D and trimming. The sample lists roughly 200,000 clones, over 70% occurring once. This sample is drawn from a study of blood T cell repertoires in COVID-19. Study-level information: Acute and convalescent COVID-19 samples came from the United States, Italy and Spain. The analysed material was cDNA or gDNA that came from T cells, B-cell-depleted T cells, or PBMCs.

The CDR3 sequence is 14 residues long. Germline assignment: CDR1 SGHNT and CDR2 YYREEE (reference sequence). The V and J ends lost 4 bases and 1 base respectively, with 9 bases between them. This chain connects TRBV5-4 to TRBJ2-1, with D unresolved. This TCR came from a woman aged 70-85 years with acute or convalescent COVID-19. The sample was peripheral blood. Here the CDR3 reads CASSQSVSYNEQFF. Written as DNA, the CDR3 is TGTGCCAGCAGCCAGAGCGTTTCCTACAATGAGCAGTTCTTC. The whole variable domain, remainder taken from reference TRBV5-4 and TRBJ2-1, is ETGVTQSPTHLIKTRGQQVTLRCSSQSGHNTVSWYQQALGQGPQFIFQYYREEENGRGNFPPRFSGLQFPNYSSELNVNALELDDSALYLCASSQSVSYNEQFFGPGTRLTVL.